This entry is about one T cell receptor (beta chain). These data come from a study of control samples from healthy donors and cancer patients. V lost 3 bases, J lost 4 bases, and 15 bases lay in between. The CDR3 is made up of 15 amino acids. Germline CDR1 MDHEN, CDR2 SYDVKM. Sequencing used immunoSEQ multiplex PCR; TCRdb keeps in-frame clones, though not all of them. The sample consists of roughly 74,000 clones, around 94% of them appearing once. Input material: blood. The receptor was derived from a woman aged 18-35 years in good health. The chain combines TRBV28 with TRBJ1-1, with D hard to call. Here the CDR3 DNA reads TGTGCCAGCAGTTTGCTATCATCGGGGAGCACTGAAGCTTTCTTT. Its translation is CASSLLSSGSTEAFF.